These 17 T cell receptor beta chains were all obtained from the same sample, sequenced in a study of CD8+ T cells in alopecia areata. The investigators collected lesional scalp punch biopsies and peripheral blood from alopecia areata patients. Once RNA had been extracted, it was reverse transcribed into cDNA to act as the sequencing template. Sequencing was performed with immunoSEQ multiplex PCR; in TCRdb, only in-frame clones are kept and a portion is missing. The data contain around 8,000 clones, roughly two thirds of them seen just once; the ten biggest clones take up around 15%. Source: skin, taken at week 0. Receptor source: a human donor with alopecia areata.

This sequence joins TRBV21-1 and TRBJ1-6. TRBV21-1 is given as a pseudogene. The CDR3 is 16 residues long. The CDR3 nucleotides read TGTGCCAGCAGCAAATCTATCGTAAGGGATAATTCACCCCTCCACTTT. It yields the protein CASSKSIVRDNSPLHF.

This chain joins TRBV6-1 and TRBJ2-2; the D gene could be TRBD1 or TRBD2 (6 bases each). The CDR3 length is 16 residues. The V end lost 2 bases, the J end lost 5 bases, and 15 bases lay between the germline ends. The germline V gene has CDR1 MNHNS and CDR2 SASEGT. In DNA, the CDR3 is TGTGCCAGCAGTGAAATGAGGGGGGCGGAGACCGGGGAGCTGTTTTTT. This translates into CASSEMRGAETGELFF.

The chain joins TRBV7-6 to TRBJ1-4, with D possibly matching TRBD1 (6 bases). The CDR3 runs to 11 residues. Germline V CDR1 and CDR2: SGHVS, FNYEAQ. Trimming shortened V by 5 bases and J by 8 bases, and 6 bases separated the two germline ends. This CDR3 reads CASSQGEKLFF. CDR3 DNA: TGTGCCAGCAGCCAGGGGGAAAAACTGTTTTTT.

This chain uses TRBV9 with TRBJ1-3; D remains ambiguous. The V gene lost 0 bases and the J gene lost 4 bases, with 5 bases spanning the gap. CDR3 length: 13 residues. Per the germline V gene, CDR1 is SGDLS and CDR2 is YYNGEE. Here the CDR3 reads CASSVAGGNTIYF. The CDR3 DNA reads TGTGCCAGCAGCGTAGCTGGGGGAAACACCATATATTTT.

The rearrangement links TRBV14 to TRBJ2-7; TRBD2 aligns across 7 bases. This CDR3 comprises 17 residues. Germline lookup yields CDR1 SGHDN and CDR2 FVKESK. V lost 1 base, J lost 3 bases, and 12 bases stayed unmatched. CDR3 bases: TGTGCCAGCAGCCAAGTGGTGGCAGCGGGGTATATCTACGAGCAGTACTTC. It translates to CASSQVVAAGYIYEQYF.

The chain is built from TRBV6-5 and TRBJ1-2; weak D call: TRBD1 (5 bases). The CDR3 extends over 12 amino acids. Germline-derived CDR1 and CDR2 are MNHEY and SVGAGI. V was shortened by 6 bases and J by 8 bases, with 13 bases between the two germline ends. CDR3 amino acids: CASSESGLGYTF. The CDR3 coding sequence is TGTGCCAGCAGCGAGTCAGGGTTGGGCTACACCTTC.

The chain links TRBV2 to TRBJ2-3; 9 bases fit TRBD2. This CDR3 comprises 15 residues. Germline loops: CDR1 SNHLY, CDR2 FYNNEI. The V and J ends lost 3 bases and 6 bases, in that order; junction bases with no gene match: 7. In DNA, the CDR3 is TGTGCCAGCAGTGATTGGACTAGCGTGTGGGATACGCAGTATTTT. As protein: CASSDWTSVWDTQYF.

The chain links TRBV2 to TRBJ2-3; the D is unclear. Per the germline V gene, CDR1 is SNHLY and CDR2 is FYNNEI. Trimming took off 5 bases at V and 6 bases at J, with 9 bases between the two ends. This CDR3 comprises 12 residues. The CDR3 DNA follows: TGTGCCAGCAGTCCTCGGTGGGATACGCAGTATTTT. Translation gives CASSPRWDTQYF.

The chain joins TRBV10-2 to TRBJ2-2; a weak D match, TRBD2 (7 bases). V was pared by 2 bases and J by 5 bases, with 12 bases between. The CDR3 runs to 15 residues. CDR1 is WSHSY, CDR2 SAAADI, per germline. The CDR3 DNA sequence: TGCGCCAGCAGTGAGGCGGGGGCGCTTACCGGGGAGCTGTTTTTT. Its translation is CASSEAGALTGELFF.

The V call is TRBV5-4, the J call TRBJ1-1, with 10 bases identical to TRBD1. The V gene end was trimmed by 9 bases and the J gene end by 3 bases; junction bases not matched to a gene: 8. Germline V gives CDR1 SGHNT, CDR2 YYREEE (reference sequence). The CDR3 is made up of 14 amino acids. The CDR3 DNA sequence: TGTGCCACAAGGACAGGGGGTAGAGACACTGAAGCTTTCTTT. It encodes CATRTGGRDTEAFF.

A note on this clone: The same CDR3 arises from other DNA sequences in this sample as well. The chain couples TRBV11-2 to TRBJ1-1, with no clear D. Trimming cost V 8 bases and J 1 base, with 11 bases left between them. The CDR3 consists of 13 residues. Germline CDR1 is SGHAT and CDR2 is FQNNGV. This chain's CDR3 is CASGRTQNTEAFF. CDR3 coding DNA: TGTGCCAGCGGGCGTACCCAGAACACTGAAGCTTTCTTT.

This clone was observed a few times. V is TRBV6-6 and J is TRBJ2-1; TRBD2 is a possible D gene (6 bases). CDR1 is MNHNY and CDR2 is SVGAGI in the germline V gene (reference sequence). The CDR3 has 16 residues. Trimming removed 7 bases at V and 5 bases at J, with 21 bases between. This CDR3 is CASTDSSGLTNNEQFF. CDR3 bases: TGTGCCAGCACGGATTCCAGCGGGCTCACAAACAATGAGCAGTTCTTC.

The chain uses TRBV4-1 and TRBJ2-2, with D uncertain. The germline V gene encodes CDR1 MGHRA and CDR2 YSYEKL. The V and J ends lost 1 base and 1 base respectively, with 7 bases between them. The CDR3 length is 15 residues. The CDR3 DNA is TGCGCCAGCAGCCAAGGAACACAGAACACCGGGGAGCTGTTTTTT. Translation gives CASSQGTQNTGELFF.

The chain couples TRBV9 to TRBJ2-2, with 9 nucleotides matching TRBD1. With V trimmed by 0 bases and J by 5 bases, 11 bases remained unmatched. This CDR3 contains 18 residues. The germline V gene has CDR1 SGDLS and CDR2 YYNGEE. The CDR3 nucleotides read TGTGCCAGCAGCGTAGCTGGGACAGGGAAGGGAAGGACCGGGGAGCTGTTTTTT. It specifies CASSVAGTGKGRTGELFF.

The V and J genes are TRBV9 and TRBJ2-3; D might be TRBD1 or TRBD2, each matching 5 bases. With 3 bases removed from V and 2 bases from J, the gap between germline ends came to 10 bases. This CDR3 spans 14 amino acids. Germline V gives CDR1 SGDLS, CDR2 YYNGEE. This CDR3 is CASSERDLTDTQYF. CDR3 coding DNA: TGTGCCAGCAGCGAACGGGACCTCACAGATACGCAGTATTTT.

The chain recombines TRBV18 with TRBJ1-2, with a weak D call TRBD1 (6 bases). The CDR3 is made up of 13 amino acids. The ends were cut back, 2 bases at V and 4 bases at J, with 8 bases in the middle. Looked up from germline, CDR1 is KGHSH and CDR2 is LQKENI. The CDR3 DNA sequence: TGTGCCAGCTCACCAGGGGGCGTCTATGGCTACACCTTC. Amino acid sequence: CASSPGGVYGYTF.

This clone turned up a few times. This chain uses TRBV6-1 with TRBJ1-2, with D hard to call. Germline V gene data show CDR1 as MNHNS and CDR2 as SASEGT. Between the trimmed V and J ends, which lost 5 bases and 3 bases, there was a span of 13 bases. The CDR3 sequence is 14 residues long. The CDR3 spells CASSRETPYYGYTF. The CDR3 DNA is TGTGCCAGCAGTCGGGAAACTCCGTACTATGGCTACACCTTC.